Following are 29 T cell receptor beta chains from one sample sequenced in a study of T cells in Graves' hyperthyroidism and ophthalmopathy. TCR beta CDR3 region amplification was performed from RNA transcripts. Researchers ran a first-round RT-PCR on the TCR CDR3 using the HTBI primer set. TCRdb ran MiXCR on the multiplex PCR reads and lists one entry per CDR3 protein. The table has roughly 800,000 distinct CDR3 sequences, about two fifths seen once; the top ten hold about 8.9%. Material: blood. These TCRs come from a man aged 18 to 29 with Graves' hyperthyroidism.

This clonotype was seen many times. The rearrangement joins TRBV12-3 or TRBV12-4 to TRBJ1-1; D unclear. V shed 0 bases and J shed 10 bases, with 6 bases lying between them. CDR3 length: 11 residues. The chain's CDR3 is CASSLAGLAFF. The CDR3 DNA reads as TGTGCCAGCAGTTTAGCGGGTCTAGCTTTCTTT.

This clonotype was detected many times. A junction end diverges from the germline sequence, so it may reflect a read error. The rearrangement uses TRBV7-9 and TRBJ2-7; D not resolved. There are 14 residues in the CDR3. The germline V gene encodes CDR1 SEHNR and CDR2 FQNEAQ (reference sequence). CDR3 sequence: CASSLGGDDYEQYF. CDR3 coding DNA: TGTGCTAGCAGCTTGGGCGGTGACGACTACGAGCAGTACTTC.

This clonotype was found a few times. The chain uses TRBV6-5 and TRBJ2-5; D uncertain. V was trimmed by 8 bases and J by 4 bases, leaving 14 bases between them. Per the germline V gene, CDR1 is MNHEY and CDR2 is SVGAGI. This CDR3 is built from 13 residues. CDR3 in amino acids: CASLSTGSETQYF. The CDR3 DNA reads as TGTGCCAGCCTTTCTACGGGTTCAGAGACCCAGTACTTC.

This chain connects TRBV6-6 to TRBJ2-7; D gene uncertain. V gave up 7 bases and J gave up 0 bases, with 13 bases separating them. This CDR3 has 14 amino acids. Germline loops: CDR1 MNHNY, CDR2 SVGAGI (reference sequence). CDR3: CASTPVRVSYEQYF. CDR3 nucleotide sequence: TGTGCCAGCACCCCCGTTAGGGTCTCCTACGAGCAGTACTTC.

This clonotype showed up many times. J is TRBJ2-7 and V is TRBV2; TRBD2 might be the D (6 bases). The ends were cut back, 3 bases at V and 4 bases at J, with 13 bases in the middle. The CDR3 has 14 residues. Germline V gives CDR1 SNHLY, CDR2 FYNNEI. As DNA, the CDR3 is TGTGCCAGCAGTGACCTGGGGCTAGCGTACGAGCAGTACTTC. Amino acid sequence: CASSDLGLAYEQYF.

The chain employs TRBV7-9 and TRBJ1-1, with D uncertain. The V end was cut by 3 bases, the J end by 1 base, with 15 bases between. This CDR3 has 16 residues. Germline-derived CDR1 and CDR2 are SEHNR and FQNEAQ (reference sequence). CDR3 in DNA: TGTGCCAGCAGCTTTGCGACTAGCGGGAAGAACACTGAAGCTTTCTTT. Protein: CASSFATSGKNTEAFF. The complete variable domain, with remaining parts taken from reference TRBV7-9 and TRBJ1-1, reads DTGVSQNPRHKITKRGQNVTFRCDPISEHNRLYWYRQTLGQGPEFLTYFQNEAQLEKSRLLSDRFSAERPKGSFSTLEIQRTEQGDSAMYLCASSFATSGKNTEAFFGQGTRLTVV.

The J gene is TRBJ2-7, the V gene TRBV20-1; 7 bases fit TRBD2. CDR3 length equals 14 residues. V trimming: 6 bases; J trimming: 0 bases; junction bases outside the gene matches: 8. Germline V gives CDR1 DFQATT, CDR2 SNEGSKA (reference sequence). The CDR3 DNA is TGCAGTGCCTCAAGCGGGGCCCGCTCCTACGAGCAGTACTTC. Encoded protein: CSASSGARSYEQYF.

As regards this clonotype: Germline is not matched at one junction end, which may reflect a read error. In DNA form, the CDR3 reads TGTGCCAGCAGCTTAGGAGGACTAGCTGAGTACTTC. Amino acids: CASSLGGLAEYF. V gene TRBV5-1 combines with J gene TRBJ2-7; TRBD2 agrees at 8 bases. CDR1 and CDR2 from the germline V gene are SGHRS and YFSETQ. This CDR3 is 12 amino acids long.

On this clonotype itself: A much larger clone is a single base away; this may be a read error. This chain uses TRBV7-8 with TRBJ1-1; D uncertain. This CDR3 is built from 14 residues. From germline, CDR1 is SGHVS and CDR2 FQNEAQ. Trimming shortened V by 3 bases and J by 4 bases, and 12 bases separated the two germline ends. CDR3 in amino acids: CASSFEAGPTEAFF. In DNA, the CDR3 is TGTGCCAGCAGCTTCGAAGCCGGTCCCACTGAAGCTTTCTTT.

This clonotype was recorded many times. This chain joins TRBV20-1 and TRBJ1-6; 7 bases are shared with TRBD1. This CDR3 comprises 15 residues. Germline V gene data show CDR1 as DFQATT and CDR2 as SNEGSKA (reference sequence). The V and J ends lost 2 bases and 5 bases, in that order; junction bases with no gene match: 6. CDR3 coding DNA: TGCAGTGCTAGAACCTGGGACAGCGATAATTCACCCCTCCACTTT. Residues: CSARTWDSDNSPLHF.

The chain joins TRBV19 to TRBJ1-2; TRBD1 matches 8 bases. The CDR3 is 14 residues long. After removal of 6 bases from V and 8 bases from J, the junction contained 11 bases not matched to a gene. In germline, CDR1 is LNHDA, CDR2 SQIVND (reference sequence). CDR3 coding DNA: TGTGCCAGTAGGCCGGGACAGGAGTGGAGAGGCTACACCTTC. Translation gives CASRPGQEWRGYTF.

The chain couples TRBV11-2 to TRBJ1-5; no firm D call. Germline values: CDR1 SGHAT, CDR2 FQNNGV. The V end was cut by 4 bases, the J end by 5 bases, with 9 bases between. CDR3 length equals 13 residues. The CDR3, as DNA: TGTGCCAGCAGCTCAGTCCCTGATCAGCCCCAGCATTTT. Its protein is CASSSVPDQPQHF.

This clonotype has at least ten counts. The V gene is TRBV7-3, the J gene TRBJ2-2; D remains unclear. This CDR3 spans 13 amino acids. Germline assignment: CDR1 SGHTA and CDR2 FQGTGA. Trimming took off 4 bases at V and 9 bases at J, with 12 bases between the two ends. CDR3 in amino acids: CASSSDPVRELFF. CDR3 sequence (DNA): TGTGCCAGCAGCTCGGATCCCGTCAGGGAGCTGTTTTTT.

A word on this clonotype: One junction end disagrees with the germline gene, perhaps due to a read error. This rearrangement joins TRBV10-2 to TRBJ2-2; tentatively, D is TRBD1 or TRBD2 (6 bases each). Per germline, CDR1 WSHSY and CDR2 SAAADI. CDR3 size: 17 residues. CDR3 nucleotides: TGTGCCAGCAGGCTCCTCTCGGGGGCATCTCGGACCGGGGAGCTGTTTTTT. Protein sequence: CASRLLSGASRTGELFF.

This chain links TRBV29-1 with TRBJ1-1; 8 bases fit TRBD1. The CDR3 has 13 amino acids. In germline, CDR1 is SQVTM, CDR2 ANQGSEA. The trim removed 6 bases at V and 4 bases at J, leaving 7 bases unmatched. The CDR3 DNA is TGCAGCGTCGACAGGGGATGGAGCACTGAAGCTTTCTTT. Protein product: CSVDRGWSTEAFF.

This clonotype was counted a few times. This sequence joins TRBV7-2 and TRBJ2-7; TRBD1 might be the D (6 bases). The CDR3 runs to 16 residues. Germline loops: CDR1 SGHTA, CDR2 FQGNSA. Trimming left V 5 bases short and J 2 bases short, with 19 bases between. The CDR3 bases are TGTGCCAGCAGCAGCGACCGACAGGAAGGGACCTACGAGCAGTACTTC. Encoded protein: CASSSDRQEGTYEQYF.

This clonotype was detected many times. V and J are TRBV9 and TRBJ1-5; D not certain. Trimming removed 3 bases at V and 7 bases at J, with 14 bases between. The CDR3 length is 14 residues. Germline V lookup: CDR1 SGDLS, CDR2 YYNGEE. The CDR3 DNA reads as TGTGCCAGCAGCGGAGGAGGGTCAGGACAGCCCCAGCATTTT. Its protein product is CASSGGGSGQPQHF.

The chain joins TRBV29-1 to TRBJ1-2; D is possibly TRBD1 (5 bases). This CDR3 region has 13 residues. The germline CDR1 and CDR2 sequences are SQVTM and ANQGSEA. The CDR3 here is CSIVLGGKGGYTF. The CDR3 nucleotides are TGCAGTATCGTCCTGGGAGGGAAGGGGGGCTACACCTTC.

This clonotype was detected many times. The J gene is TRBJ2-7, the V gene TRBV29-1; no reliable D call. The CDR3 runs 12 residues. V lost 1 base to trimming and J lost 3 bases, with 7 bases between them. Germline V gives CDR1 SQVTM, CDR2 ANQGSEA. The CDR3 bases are TGCAGCGTTGAAGGACCTCGCTACGAGCAGTACTTC. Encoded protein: CSVEGPRYEQYF.

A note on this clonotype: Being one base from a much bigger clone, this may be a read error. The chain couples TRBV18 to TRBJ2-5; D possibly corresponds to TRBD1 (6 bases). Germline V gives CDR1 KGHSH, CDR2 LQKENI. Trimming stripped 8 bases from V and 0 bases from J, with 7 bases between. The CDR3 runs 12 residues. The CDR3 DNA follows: TGTGCCAGCGGACAGAACCAAGAGACCCAGTACTTC. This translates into CASGQNQETQYF.

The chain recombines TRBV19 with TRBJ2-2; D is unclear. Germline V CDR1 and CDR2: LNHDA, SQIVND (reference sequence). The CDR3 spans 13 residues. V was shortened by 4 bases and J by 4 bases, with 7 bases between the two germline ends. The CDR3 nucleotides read TGTGCCAGTAGTAACGACGGCACCGGGGAGCTGTTTTTT. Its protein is CASSNDGTGELFF.

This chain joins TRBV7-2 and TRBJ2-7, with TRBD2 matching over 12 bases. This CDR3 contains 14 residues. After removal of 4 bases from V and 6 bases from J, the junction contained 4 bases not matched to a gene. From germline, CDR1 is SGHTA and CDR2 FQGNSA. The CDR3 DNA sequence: TGTGCCAGCAGCTCGACTAGCGGGAGATTCGAGCAGTACTTC. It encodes CASSSTSGRFEQYF. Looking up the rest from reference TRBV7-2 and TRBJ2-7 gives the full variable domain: GAGVSQSPSNKVTEKGKDVELRCDPISGHTALYWYRQSLGQGLEFLIYFQGNSAPDKSGLPSDRFSAERTGGSVSTLTIQRTQQEDSAVYLCASSSTSGRFEQYFGPGTRLTVT.

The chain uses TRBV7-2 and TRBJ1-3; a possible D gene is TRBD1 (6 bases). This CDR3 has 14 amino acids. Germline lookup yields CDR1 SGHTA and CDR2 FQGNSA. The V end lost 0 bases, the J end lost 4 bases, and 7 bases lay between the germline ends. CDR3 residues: CASSLADRGNTIYF. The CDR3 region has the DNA TGTGCCAGCAGCTTAGCGGACAGAGGAAACACCATATATTTT. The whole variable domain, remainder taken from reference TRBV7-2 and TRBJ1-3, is GAGVSQSPSNKVTEKGKDVELRCDPISGHTALYWYRQSLGQGLEFLIYFQGNSAPDKSGLPSDRFSAERTGGSVSTLTIQRTQQEDSAVYLCASSLADRGNTIYFGEGSWLTVV.

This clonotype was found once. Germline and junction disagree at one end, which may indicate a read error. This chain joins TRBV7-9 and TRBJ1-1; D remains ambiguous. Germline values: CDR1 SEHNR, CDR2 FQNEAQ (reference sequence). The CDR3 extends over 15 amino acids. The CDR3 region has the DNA TGTGCCGGCAGCTCCAATACGGGAATGAACACTGAAGCTTTCTTT. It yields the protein CAGSSNTGMNTEAFF.

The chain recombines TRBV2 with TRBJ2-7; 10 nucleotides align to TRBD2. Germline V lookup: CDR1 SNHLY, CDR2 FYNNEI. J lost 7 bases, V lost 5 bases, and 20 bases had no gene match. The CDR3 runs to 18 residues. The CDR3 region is CASSFHPGLAVGVGEQYF. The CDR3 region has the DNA TGTGCCAGCAGTTTCCACCCCGGACTAGCGGTAGGGGTGGGGGAGCAGTACTTC.

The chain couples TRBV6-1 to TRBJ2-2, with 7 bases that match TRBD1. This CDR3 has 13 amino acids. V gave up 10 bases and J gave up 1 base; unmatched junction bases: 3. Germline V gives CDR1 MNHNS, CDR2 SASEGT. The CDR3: CATRQGNTGELFF. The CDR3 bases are TGTGCCACTCGACAGGGGAACACCGGGGAGCTGTTTTTT.

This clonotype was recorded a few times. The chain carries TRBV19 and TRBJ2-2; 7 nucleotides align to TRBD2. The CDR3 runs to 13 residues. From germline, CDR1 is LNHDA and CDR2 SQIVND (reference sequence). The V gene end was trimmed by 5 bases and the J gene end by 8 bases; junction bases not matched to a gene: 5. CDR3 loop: CASSLLREGELFF. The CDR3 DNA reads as TGTGCCAGTAGTTTACTGCGGGAGGGGGAGCTGTTTTTT.

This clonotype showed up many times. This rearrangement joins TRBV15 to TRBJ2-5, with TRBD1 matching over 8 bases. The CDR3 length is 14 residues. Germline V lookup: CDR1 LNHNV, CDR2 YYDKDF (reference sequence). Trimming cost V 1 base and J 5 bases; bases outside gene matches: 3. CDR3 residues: CATSRGQGMETQYF. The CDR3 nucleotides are TGTGCCACCAGCAGAGGACAGGGGATGGAGACCCAGTACTTC. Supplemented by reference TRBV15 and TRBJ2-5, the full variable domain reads DAMVIQNPRYQVTQFGKPVTLSCSQTLNHNVMYWYQQKSSQAPKLLFHYYDKDFNNEADTPDNFQSRRPNTSFCFLDIRSPGLGDTAMYLCATSRGQGMETQYFGPGTRLLVL.

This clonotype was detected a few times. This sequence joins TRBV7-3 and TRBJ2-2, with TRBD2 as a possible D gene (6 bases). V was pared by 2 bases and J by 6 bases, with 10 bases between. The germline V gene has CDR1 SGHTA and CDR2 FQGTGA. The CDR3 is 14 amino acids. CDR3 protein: CASSLGGSAGELFF. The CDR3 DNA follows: TGTGCCAGCAGCTTAGGAGGGTCCGCCGGGGAGCTGTTTTTT. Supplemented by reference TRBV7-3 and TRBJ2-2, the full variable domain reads GAGVSQTPSNKVTEKGKYVELRCDPISGHTALYWYRQSLGQGPEFLIYFQGTGAADDSGLPNDRFFAVRPEGSVSTLKIQRTERGDSAVYLCASSLGGSAGELFFGEGSRLTVL.